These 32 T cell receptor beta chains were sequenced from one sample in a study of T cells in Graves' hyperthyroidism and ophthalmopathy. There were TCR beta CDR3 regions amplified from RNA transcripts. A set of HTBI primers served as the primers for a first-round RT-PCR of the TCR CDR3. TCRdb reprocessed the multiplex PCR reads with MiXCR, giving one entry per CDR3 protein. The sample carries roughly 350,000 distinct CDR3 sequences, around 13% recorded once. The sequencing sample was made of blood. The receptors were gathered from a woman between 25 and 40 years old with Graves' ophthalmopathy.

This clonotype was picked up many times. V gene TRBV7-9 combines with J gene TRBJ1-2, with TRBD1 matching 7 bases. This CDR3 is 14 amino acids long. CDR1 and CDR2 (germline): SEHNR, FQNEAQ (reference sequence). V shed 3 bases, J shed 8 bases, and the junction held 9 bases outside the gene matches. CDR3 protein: CASSFLGTEKGYTF. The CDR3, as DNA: TGTGCCAGCAGCTTCTTGGGGACAGAAAAGGGCTACACCTTC.

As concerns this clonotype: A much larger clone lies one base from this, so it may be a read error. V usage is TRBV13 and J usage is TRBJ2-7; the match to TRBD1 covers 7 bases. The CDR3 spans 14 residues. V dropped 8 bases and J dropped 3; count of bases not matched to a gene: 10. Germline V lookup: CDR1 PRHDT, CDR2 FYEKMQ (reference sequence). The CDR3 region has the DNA TGTGCCAGCGGTCAGGGGGTAACTTTCTACGAGCAGTACTTC. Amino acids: CASGQGVTFYEQYF.

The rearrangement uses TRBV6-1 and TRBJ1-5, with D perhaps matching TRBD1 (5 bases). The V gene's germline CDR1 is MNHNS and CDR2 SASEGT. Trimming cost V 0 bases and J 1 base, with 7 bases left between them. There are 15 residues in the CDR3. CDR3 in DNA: TGTGCCAGCAGTGAAGCAGGGGTAAGCAATCAGCCCCAGCATTTT. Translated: CASSEAGVSNQPQHF.

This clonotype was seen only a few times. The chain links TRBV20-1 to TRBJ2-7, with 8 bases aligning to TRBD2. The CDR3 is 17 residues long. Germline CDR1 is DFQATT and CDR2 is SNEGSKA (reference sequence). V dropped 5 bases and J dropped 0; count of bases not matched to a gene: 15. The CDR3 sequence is CSAFTTAGAQSSYEQYF. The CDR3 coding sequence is TGCAGTGCTTTTACCACAGCGGGGGCCCAAAGCTCCTACGAGCAGTACTTC.

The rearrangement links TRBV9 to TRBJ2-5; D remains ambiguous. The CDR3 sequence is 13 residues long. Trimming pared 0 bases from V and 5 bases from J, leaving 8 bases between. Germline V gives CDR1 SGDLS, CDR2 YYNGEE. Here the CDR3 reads CASSVGPGETQYF. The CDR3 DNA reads TGTGCCAGCAGCGTAGGGCCCGGGGAGACCCAGTACTTC.

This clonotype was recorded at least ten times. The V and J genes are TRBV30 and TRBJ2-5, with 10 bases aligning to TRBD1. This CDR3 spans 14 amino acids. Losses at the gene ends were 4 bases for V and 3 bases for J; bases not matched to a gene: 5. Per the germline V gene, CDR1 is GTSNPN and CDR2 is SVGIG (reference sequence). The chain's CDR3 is CAWTTGTGEETQYF. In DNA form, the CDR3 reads TGTGCCTGGACTACCGGGACAGGGGAAGAGACCCAGTACTTC.

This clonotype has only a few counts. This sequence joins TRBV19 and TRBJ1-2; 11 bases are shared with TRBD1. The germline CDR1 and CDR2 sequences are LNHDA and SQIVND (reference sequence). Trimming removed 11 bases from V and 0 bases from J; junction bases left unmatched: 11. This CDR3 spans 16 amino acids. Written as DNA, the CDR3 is TGTGCCTCAAAAAGGGACAGGGGGGGAGCTAACTATGGCTACACCTTC. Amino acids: CASKRDRGGANYGYTF.

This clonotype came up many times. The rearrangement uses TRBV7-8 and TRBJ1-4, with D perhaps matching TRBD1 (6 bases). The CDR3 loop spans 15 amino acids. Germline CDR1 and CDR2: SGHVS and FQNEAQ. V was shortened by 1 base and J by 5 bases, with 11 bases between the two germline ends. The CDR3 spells CASSLERGQNEKLFF. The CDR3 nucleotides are TGTGCCAGCAGCTTAGAGCGGGGGCAAAATGAAAAACTGTTTTTT.

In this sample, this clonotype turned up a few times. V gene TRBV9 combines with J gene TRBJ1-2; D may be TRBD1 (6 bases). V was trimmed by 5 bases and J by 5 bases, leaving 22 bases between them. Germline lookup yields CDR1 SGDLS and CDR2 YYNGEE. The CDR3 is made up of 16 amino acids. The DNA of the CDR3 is TGTGCCAGCAGGGGCCCTTCCCCAGGACAGCCATATGGCTACACCTTC. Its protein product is CASRGPSPGQPYGYTF. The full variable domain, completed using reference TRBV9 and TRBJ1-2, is DSGVTQTPKHLITATGQRVTLRCSPRSGDLSVYWYQQSLDQGLQFLIQYYNGEERAKGNILERFSAQQFPDLHSELNLSSLELGDSALYFCASRGPSPGQPYGYTFGSGTRLTVV.

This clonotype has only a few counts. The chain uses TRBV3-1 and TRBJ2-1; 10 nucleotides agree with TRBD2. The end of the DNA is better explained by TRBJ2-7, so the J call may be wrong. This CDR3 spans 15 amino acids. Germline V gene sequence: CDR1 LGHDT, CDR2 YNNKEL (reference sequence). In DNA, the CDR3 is TGTGCCAGCAGCCCGGGGGCTAGCGGGGGTCATGAGCAGTACTTC. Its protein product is CASSPGASGGHEQYF.

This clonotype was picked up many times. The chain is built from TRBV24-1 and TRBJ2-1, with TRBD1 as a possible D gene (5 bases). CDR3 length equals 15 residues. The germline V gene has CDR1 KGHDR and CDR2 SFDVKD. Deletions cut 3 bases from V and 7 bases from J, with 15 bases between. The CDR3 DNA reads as TGTGCCACCAGTGATGGGGCGGCCATGGGTAATGAGCAGTTCTTC. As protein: CATSDGAAMGNEQFF.

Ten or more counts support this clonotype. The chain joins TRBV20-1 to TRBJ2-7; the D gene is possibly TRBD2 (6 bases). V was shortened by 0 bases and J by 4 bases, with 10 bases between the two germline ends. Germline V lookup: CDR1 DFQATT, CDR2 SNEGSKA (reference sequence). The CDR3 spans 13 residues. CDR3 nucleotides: TGCAGTGCTAGAGATCTGGGACTTTACGAGCAGTACTTC. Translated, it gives CSARDLGLYEQYF.

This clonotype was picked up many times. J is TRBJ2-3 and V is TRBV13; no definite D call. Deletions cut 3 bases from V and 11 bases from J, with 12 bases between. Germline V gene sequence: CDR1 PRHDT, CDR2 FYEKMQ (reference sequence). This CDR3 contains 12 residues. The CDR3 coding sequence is TGTGCCAGCAGCTTGCTCGGTGTTCAGCAGTATTTT. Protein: CASSLLGVQQYF.

The CDR3 protein is CASSTLAGGRKTDTQYF. The CDR3 DNA is TGTGCCAGCTCAACACTAGCGGGGGGGCGGAAGACAGATACGCAGTATTTT. The chain uses TRBV18 and TRBJ2-3; TRBD2 aligns across 13 bases. This CDR3 is 17 amino acids long. V shed 5 bases, J shed 3 bases, and the junction held 8 bases outside the gene matches. From germline, CDR1 is KGHSH and CDR2 LQKENI.

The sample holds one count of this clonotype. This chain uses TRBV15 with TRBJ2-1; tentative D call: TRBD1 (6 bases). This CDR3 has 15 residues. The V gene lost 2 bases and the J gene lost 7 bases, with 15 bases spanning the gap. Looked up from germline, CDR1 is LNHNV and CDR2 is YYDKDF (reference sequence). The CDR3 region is CATSRTKNRANEQFF. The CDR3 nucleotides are TGTGCCACCAGCAGAACCAAAAACAGGGCGAATGAGCAGTTCTTC.

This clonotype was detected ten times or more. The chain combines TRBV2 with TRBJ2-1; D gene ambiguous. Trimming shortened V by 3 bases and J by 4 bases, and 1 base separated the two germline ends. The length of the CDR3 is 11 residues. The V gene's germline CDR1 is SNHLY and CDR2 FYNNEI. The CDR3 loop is CASSDYNEQFF. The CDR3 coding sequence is TGTGCCAGCAGTGATTACAATGAGCAGTTCTTC.

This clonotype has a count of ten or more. The CDR3 loop is CASSQERTGTYEQYF. The CDR3 region has the DNA TGCGCCAGCAGCCAAGAACGGACAGGGACGTACGAGCAGTACTTC. This chain connects TRBV4-1 to TRBJ2-7; 8 nucleotides match TRBD1. Germline V gene lookup returns CDR1 MGHRA and CDR2 YSYEKL. The V gene end was trimmed by 0 bases and the J gene end by 4 bases; junction bases not matched to a gene: 5. This CDR3 region has 15 residues.

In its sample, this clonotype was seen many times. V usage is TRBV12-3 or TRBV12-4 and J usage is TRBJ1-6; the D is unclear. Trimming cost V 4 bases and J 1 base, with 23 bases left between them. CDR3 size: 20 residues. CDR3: CASSSPGVSGRRSYNSPLHF. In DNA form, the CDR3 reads TGTGCCAGCAGTTCTCCGGGCGTTTCCGGGCGTAGATCCTATAATTCACCCCTCCACTTT.

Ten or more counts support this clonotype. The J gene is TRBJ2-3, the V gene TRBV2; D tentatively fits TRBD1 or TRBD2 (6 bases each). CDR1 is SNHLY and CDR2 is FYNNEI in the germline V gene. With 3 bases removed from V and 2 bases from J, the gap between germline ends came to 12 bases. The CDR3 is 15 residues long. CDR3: CASSDWGASTDTQYF. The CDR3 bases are TGTGCCAGCAGTGACTGGGGGGCCTCCACAGATACGCAGTATTTT.

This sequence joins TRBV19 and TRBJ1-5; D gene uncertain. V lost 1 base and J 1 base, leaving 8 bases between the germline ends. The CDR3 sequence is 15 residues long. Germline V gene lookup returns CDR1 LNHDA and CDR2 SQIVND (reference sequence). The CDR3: CASSIAGFSNQPQHF. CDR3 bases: TGTGCCAGTAGTATAGCGGGATTCAGCAATCAGCCCCAGCATTTT.

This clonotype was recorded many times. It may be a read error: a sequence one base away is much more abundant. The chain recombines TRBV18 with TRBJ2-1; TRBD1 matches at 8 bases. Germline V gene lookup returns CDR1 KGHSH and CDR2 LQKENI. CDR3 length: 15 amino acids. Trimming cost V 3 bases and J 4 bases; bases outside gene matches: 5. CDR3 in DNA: TGTGCCAGCTCACCGGAACAGGGGGTGTACAATGAGCAGTTCTTC. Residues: CASSPEQGVYNEQFF.

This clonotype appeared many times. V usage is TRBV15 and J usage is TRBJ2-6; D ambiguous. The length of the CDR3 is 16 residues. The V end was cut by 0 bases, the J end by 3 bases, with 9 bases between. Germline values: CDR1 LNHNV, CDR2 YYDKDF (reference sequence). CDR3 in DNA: TGTGCCACCAGCAGAGAATTCAAAAATGGGGCCAACGTCCTGACTTTC. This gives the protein CATSREFKNGANVLTF.

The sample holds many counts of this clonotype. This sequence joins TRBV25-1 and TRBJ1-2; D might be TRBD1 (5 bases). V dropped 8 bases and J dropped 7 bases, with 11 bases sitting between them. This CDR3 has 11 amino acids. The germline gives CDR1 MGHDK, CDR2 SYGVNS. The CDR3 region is CASSLGVGYTF. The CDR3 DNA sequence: TGTGCCAGCTCCCTAGGGGTTGGCTACACCTTC.

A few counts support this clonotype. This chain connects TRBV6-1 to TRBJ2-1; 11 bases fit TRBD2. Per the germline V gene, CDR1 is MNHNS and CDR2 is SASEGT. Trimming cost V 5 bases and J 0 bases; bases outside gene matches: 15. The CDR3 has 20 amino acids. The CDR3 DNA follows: TGTGCCAGCAGTTCCCCGACCGGGGCTAGCGGGGGGAGCTCCTACAATGAGCAGTTCTTC. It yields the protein CASSSPTGASGGSSYNEQFF.

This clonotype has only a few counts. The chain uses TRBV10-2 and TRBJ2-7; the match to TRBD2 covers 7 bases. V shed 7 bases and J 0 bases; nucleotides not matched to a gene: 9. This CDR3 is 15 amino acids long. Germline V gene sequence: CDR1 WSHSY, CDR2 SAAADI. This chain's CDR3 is CASTVMGGSSYEQYF. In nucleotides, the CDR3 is TGCGCCAGCACTGTTATGGGGGGGAGCTCCTACGAGCAGTACTTC.

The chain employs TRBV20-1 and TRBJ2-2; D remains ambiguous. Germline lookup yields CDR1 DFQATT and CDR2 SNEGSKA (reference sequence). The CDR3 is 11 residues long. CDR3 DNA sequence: TGCAGCTCACCTGGGACCGGGGAGCTGTTTTTT. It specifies CSSPGTGELFF.

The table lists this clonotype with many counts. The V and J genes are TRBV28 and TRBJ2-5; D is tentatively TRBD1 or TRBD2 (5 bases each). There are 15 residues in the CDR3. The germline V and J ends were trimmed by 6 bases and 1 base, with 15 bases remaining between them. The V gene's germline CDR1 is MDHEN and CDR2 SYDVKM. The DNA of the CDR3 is TGTGCCAGCAGCCAGCAGGGACCTGCCCAAGAGACCCAGTACTTC. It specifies CASSQQGPAQETQYF.

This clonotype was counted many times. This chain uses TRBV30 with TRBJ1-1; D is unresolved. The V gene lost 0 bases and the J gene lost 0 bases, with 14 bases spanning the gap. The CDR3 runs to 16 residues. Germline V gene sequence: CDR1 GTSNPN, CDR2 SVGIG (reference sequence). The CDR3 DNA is TGTGCCTGGAGTGTACCGACAACAGCCCTGAACACTGAAGCTTTCTTT. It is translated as CAWSVPTTALNTEAFF.

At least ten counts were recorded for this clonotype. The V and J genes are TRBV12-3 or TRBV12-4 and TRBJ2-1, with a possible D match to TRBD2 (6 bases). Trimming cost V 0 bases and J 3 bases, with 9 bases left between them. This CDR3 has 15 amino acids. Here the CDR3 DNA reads TGTGCCAGCAGTTTAGCGGCGGGGAGCTACAATGAGCAGTTCTTC. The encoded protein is CASSLAAGSYNEQFF.

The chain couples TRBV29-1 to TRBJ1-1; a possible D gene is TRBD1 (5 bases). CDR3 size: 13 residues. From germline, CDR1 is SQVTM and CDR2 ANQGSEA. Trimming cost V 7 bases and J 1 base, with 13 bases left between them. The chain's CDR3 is CSGRGPENTEAFF. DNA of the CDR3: TGCAGCGGCCGGGGACCGGAGAACACTGAAGCTTTCTTT. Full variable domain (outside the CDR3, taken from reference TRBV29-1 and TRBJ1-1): SAVISQKPSRDICQRGTSLTIQCQVDSQVTMMFWYRQQPGQSLTLIATANQGSEATYESGFVIDKFPISRPNLTFSTLTVSNMSPEDSSIYLCSGRGPENTEAFFGQGTRLTVV.

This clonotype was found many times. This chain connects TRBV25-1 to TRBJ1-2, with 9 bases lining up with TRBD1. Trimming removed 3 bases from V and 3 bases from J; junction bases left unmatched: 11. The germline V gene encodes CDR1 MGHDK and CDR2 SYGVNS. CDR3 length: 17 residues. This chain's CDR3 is CASSDFGQGRRDYGYTF. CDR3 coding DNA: TGTGCCAGCAGTGACTTCGGACAGGGGCGGCGGGACTATGGCTACACCTTC.

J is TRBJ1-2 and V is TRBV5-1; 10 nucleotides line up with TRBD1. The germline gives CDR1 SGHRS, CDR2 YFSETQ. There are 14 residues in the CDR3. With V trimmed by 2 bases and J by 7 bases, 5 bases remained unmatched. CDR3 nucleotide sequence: TGCGCCAGCAGCTTCGGACAGGGGGTCATTGGCTACACCTTC. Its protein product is CASSFGQGVIGYTF.